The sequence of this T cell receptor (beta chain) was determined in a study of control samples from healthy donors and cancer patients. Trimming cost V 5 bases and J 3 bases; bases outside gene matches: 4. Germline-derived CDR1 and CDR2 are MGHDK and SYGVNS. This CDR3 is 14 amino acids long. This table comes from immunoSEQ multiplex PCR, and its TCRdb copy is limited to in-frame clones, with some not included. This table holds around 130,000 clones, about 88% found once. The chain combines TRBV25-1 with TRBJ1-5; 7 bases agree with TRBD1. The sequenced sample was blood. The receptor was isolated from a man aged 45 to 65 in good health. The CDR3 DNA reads TGTGCCAGCAGTTTGACAGGGTTCAATCAGCCCCAGCATTTT. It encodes CASSLTGFNQPQHF.